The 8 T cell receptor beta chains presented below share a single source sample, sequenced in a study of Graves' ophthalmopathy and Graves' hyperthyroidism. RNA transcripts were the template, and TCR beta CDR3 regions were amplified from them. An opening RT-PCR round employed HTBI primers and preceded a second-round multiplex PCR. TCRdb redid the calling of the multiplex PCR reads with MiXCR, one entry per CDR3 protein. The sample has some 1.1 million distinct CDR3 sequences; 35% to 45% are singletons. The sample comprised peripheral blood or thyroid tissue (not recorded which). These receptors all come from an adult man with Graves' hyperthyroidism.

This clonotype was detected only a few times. CDR3 sequence reads: CASSLGGQINGEYF. In DNA, the CDR3 is TGTGCCAGCAGCTTGGGCGGACAAATTAACGGGGAGTACTTC. V gene TRBV7-3 combines with J gene TRBJ2-7; D might be TRBD1 or TRBD2, each matching 5 bases. Trimming pared 3 bases from V and 11 bases from J, leaving 20 bases between. The CDR3 runs 14 residues. Germline values: CDR1 SGHTA, CDR2 FQGTGA.

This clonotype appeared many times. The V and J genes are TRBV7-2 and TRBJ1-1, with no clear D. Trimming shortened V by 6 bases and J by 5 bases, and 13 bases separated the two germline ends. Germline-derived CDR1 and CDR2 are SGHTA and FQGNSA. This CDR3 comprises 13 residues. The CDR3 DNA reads TGTGCCAGCAGGCACGGGTCGGGAACTGAAGCTTTCTTT. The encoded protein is CASRHGSGTEAFF.

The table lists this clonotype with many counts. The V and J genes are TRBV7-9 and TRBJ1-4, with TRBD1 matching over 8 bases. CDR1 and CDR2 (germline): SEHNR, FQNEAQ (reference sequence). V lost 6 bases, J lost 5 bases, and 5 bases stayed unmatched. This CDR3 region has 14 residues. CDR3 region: CASSPDRANEKLFF. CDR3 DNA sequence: TGTGCCAGCAGTCCGGACAGGGCAAATGAAAAACTGTTTTTT.

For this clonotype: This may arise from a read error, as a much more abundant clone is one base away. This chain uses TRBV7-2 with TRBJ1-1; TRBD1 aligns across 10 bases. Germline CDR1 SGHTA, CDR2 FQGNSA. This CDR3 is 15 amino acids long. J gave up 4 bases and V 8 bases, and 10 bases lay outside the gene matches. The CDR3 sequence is CASSPLDRGFTEAFF. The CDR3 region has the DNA TGTGCCAGCTCCCCACTGGACAGGGGGTTCACTGAAGCTTTCTTT.

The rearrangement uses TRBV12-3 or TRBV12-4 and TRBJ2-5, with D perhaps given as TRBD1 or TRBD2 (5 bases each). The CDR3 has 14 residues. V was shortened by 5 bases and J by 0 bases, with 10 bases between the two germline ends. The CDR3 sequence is CASSQVGDQETQYF. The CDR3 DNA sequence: TGTGCCAGCAGTCAAGTGGGGGACCAAGAGACCCAGTACTTC.

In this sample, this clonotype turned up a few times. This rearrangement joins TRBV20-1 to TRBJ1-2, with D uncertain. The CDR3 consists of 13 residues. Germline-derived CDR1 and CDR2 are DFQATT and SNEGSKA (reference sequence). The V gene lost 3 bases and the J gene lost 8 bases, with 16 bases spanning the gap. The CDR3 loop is CSASDGLRKGYTF. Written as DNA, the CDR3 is TGCAGTGCTAGCGACGGATTGAGAAAGGGCTACACCTTC.

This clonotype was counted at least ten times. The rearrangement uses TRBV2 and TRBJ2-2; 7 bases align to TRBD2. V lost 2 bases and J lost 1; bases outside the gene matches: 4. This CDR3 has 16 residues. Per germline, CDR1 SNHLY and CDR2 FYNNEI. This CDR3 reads CASSENRGVNTGELFF. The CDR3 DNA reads TGTGCCAGCAGTGAAAACCGGGGGGTGAACACCGGGGAGCTGTTTTTT.

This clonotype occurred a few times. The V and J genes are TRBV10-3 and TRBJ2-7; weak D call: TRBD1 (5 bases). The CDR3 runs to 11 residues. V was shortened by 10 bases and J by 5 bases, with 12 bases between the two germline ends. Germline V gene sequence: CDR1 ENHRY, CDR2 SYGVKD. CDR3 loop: CANRKGDEQYF. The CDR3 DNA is TGTGCCAACCGCAAAGGGGACGAGCAGTACTTC.